The 15 T cell receptor beta chains below all came from one sample that was sequenced in a study of blood T cell repertoires in COVID-19. Method: immunoSEQ multiplex PCR; TCRdb's copy keeps in-frame clones and lacks some. The table lists about 200,000 clones, roughly 90% of them singletons. Specimen: peripheral blood. The receptors come from a man aged 35-49 years with active or convalescent COVID-19.

The chain couples TRBV25-1 to TRBJ1-4; D remains ambiguous. The V gene lost 6 bases and the J gene lost 8 bases, with 13 bases spanning the gap. The germline CDR1 and CDR2 sequences are MGHDK and SYGVNS. The CDR3 covers 13 residues. The CDR3 is CASSDANTEKLFF. CDR3 in DNA: TGTGCCAGCAGCGATGCAAACACCGAAAAACTGTTTTTT.

V and J are TRBV5-5 and TRBJ2-1; 12 bases are shared with TRBD2. This CDR3 spans 17 amino acids. Looked up from germline, CDR1 is SGHKS and CDR2 is YYEKEE (reference sequence). V gave up 2 bases and J gave up 7 bases; unmatched junction bases: 10. The DNA for the CDR3 is TGTGCCAGCAGCTTCCGACTAGCGGGGGATATCACGAATGAGCAGTTCTTC. Protein product: CASSFRLAGDITNEQFF.

The sample holds one count of this clone. The V call is TRBV4-1, the J call TRBJ2-7; 8 bases agree with TRBD2. The length of the CDR3 is 16 residues. Germline values: CDR1 MGHRA, CDR2 YSYEKL. Trimming took 0 bases from V and 5 from J; bases not matched to a gene: 9. CDR3 in amino acids: CASSQEKGSGIHEQYF. CDR3 in DNA: TGCGCCAGCAGCCAAGAAAAGGGTAGCGGGATCCACGAGCAGTACTTC.

The chain combines TRBV19 with TRBJ2-1; D not certain. The CDR3 loop spans 13 amino acids. V shed 6 bases and J shed 5 bases, with 11 bases lying between them. Germline V gene data show CDR1 as LNHDA and CDR2 as SQIVND (reference sequence). The CDR3 here is CASRPELDNEQFF. CDR3 coding DNA: TGTGCCAGTAGACCGGAGCTGGACAATGAGCAGTTCTTC. The variable domain in full, completed from reference TRBV19 and TRBJ2-1, reads DGGITQSPKYLFRKEGQNVTLSCEQNLNHDAMYWYRQDPGQGLRLIYYSQIVNDFQKGDIAEGYSVSREKKESFPLTVTSAQKNPTAFYLCASRPELDNEQFFGPGTRLTVL.

The J gene is TRBJ2-1, the V gene TRBV29-1, with 8 bases identical to TRBD1. In germline, CDR1 is SQVTM, CDR2 ANQGSEA. The CDR3 runs to 13 residues. V lost 8 bases and J lost 1; bases outside the gene matches: 4. This CDR3 is CSLDRGSYNEQFF. The DNA of the CDR3 is TGCAGCTTAGACAGGGGTTCCTACAATGAGCAGTTCTTC.

The V gene is TRBV4-1, the J gene TRBJ1-6; the match to TRBD1 covers 11 bases. Germline-derived CDR1 and CDR2 are MGHRA and YSYEKL. The CDR3 totals 17 residues. The V and J ends lost 4 bases and 10 bases, in that order; junction bases with no gene match: 12. Here the CDR3 DNA reads TGCGCCAGCAGCCGACAAACCGGGACAGGGGGGCGGTCACCCCTCCACTTT. Translation: CASSRQTGTGGRSPLHF.

The chain has TRBV5-1 and TRBJ1-4; no firm D call. This CDR3 has 15 residues. The germline V and J ends were trimmed by 4 bases and 4 bases, with 14 bases remaining between them. The germline gives CDR1 SGHRS, CDR2 YFSETQ. CDR3 nucleotides: TGCGCCAGCAGCGGCGGACGAGGGAGTAATGAAAAACTGTTTTTT. It translates to CASSGGRGSNEKLFF.

Here the CDR3 DNA reads TGTGCCTGGGACAGGGGGCAAGCTTTCTTT. Protein sequence: CAWDRGQAFF. The V gene is TRBV30, the J gene TRBJ1-1, with TRBD1 identical over 10 bases. The ends lost 5 bases at V and 9 bases at J; junction bases unmatched: 0. The CDR3 is 10 amino acids. The germline gives CDR1 GTSNPN, CDR2 SVGIG (reference sequence). Full variable domain (outside the CDR3, taken from reference TRBV30 and TRBJ1-1): SQTIHQWPATLVQPVGSPLSLECTVEGTSNPNLYWYRQAAGRGLQLLFYSVGIGQISSEVPQNLSASRPQDRQFILSSKKLLLSDSGFYLCAWDRGQAFFGQGTRLTVV.

V is TRBV30 and J is TRBJ2-1, with TRBD2 matching over 11 bases. Germline V gene lookup returns CDR1 GTSNPN and CDR2 SVGIG (reference sequence). This CDR3 has 16 amino acids. Losses at the gene ends were 4 bases for V and 3 bases for J; bases not matched to a gene: 8. CDR3: CAWTPLGTSGYNEQFF. As DNA, the CDR3 is TGTGCCTGGACCCCACTCGGGACTAGCGGCTACAATGAGCAGTTCTTC.

This clone showed up just once. This chain uses TRBV27 with TRBJ2-7; 7 bases align to TRBD2. The CDR3 is 14 amino acids. Germline values: CDR1 MNHEY, CDR2 SMNVEV (reference sequence). V trimming: 5 bases; J trimming: 5 bases; junction bases outside the gene matches: 9. The CDR3 sequence is CASSVRGGSHEQYF. The CDR3 DNA sequence: TGTGCCAGCAGTGTTAGGGGCGGGAGCCACGAGCAGTACTTC.

The rearrangement links TRBV5-1 to TRBJ1-4, with 9 bases fitting TRBD1. The CDR3 has 17 amino acids. Germline loops: CDR1 SGHRS, CDR2 YFSETQ. Unmatched junction bases numbered 12, after V lost 4 bases and J lost 5 bases. The CDR3 nucleotides are TGCGCCAGCAGCCCGGACCGGGACAGGGCCGAAAATGAAAAACTGTTTTTT. Translation gives CASSPDRDRAENEKLFF.

This clone was recorded once. The V and J genes are TRBV5-6 and TRBJ2-1; 10 bases agree with TRBD1. This CDR3 contains 15 residues. Germline CDR1 SGHDT, CDR2 YYEEEE. V gave up 3 bases and J gave up 2 bases; unmatched junction bases: 2. The CDR3 sequence is CASSSGQGTYNEQFF. CDR3 nucleotide sequence: TGTGCCAGCAGCTCGGGACAGGGGACCTACAATGAGCAGTTCTTC.

The V call is TRBV28, the J call TRBJ2-3; 7 bases agree with TRBD2. CDR3 length: 19 amino acids. Trimming removed 1 base from V and 0 bases from J; junction bases left unmatched: 13. Looked up from germline, CDR1 is MDHEN and CDR2 is SYDVKM. The CDR3 coding sequence is TGTGCCAGCAGTTTATATGGGTCACGTCTAGCGGCAAGCACAGATACGCAGTATTTT. This sequence encodes CASSLYGSRLAASTDTQYF.

This clone occurred a few times. CDR3 sequence: CASSLGGGGYGYTF. Written as DNA, the CDR3 is TGTGCCAGCAGCTTGGGGGGAGGGGGCTATGGCTACACCTTC. The V gene is TRBV5-4, the J gene TRBJ1-2; possible D gene TRBD1, 6 bases. CDR3 size: 14 residues. V was pared by 0 bases and J by 4 bases, with 10 bases between. The germline V gene encodes CDR1 SGHNT and CDR2 YYREEE (reference sequence).

The chain uses TRBV19 and TRBJ1-1; 8 bases are a match to TRBD1. Looked up from germline, CDR1 is LNHDA and CDR2 is SQIVND (reference sequence). The CDR3 has 14 residues. V was pared by 5 bases and J by 2 bases, with 4 bases of the junction left unmatched. CDR3 nucleotides: TGTGCCAGTAGTGAGCAGGGGGCAAACACTGAAGCTTTCTTT. Translation: CASSEQGANTEAFF. Combining the CDR3 with reference TRBV19 and TRBJ1-1 gives the whole variable domain DGGITQSPKYLFRKEGQNVTLSCEQNLNHDAMYWYRQDPGQGLRLIYYSQIVNDFQKGDIAEGYSVSREKKESFPLTVTSAQKNPTAFYLCASSEQGANTEAFFGQGTRLTVV.